The 27 T cell receptor beta chains in this list originate from one sample, sequenced in a study of control samples from healthy donors and cancer patients. Data came from immunoSEQ multiplex PCR; TCRdb stores just in-frame clones and leaves some out. The sample includes about 77,000 clones, 92% of them seen just once. The sequenced sample consisted of blood. These receptors were obtained from a woman in her sixties in good health.

V is TRBV28 and J is TRBJ1-4; D call uncertain. The V and J ends lost 7 bases and 0 bases respectively, with 6 bases between them. The CDR3 totals 13 residues. The V gene's germline CDR1 is MDHEN and CDR2 SYDVKM. The chain's CDR3 is CASTVATNEKLFF. CDR3 DNA sequence: TGTGCCAGCACGGTTGCAACTAATGAAAAACTGTTTTTT.

DNA for the CDR3: TGCGCCAGCAGCAGGGACAACAGAGAGACCCAGTACTTC. Translation: CASSRDNRETQYF. V gene TRBV5-1 combines with J gene TRBJ2-5, with a tentative D call TRBD1 (6 bases). Per germline, CDR1 SGHRS and CDR2 YFSETQ. V lost 4 bases and J 4 bases, leaving 11 bases between the germline ends. CDR3 length: 13 amino acids. The full variable domain, with the rest looked up from reference TRBV5-1 and TRBJ2-5, is KAGVTQTPRYLIKTRGQQVTLSCSPISGHRSVSWYQQTPGQGLQFLFEYFSETQRNKGNFPGRFSGRQFSNSRSEMNVSTLELGDSALYLCASSRDNRETQYFGPGTRLLVL.

The rearrangement joins TRBV11-2 to TRBJ2-5; perhaps TRBD2 as D (6 bases). Looked up from germline, CDR1 is SGHAT and CDR2 is FQNNGV. The CDR3 totals 17 residues. V was shortened by 4 bases and J by 5 bases, with 23 bases between the two germline ends. CDR3 protein: CASSSRPSVEGEETQYF. The CDR3 DNA follows: TGTGCCAGCAGCTCCCGCCCGTCGGTGGAGGGCGAGGAGACCCAGTACTTC.

This clone is a singleton in its sample. The rearrangement uses TRBV2 and TRBJ2-1; D is unclear. Trimming stripped 6 bases from V and 6 bases from J, with 18 bases between. In germline, CDR1 is SNHLY, CDR2 FYNNEI. The CDR3 contains 15 residues. The CDR3 DNA sequence: TGTGCCAGCAGGAGAGACCATACTGCCGGCAATGAGCAGTTCTTC. This gives the protein CASRRDHTAGNEQFF.

The rearrangement uses TRBV6-5 and TRBJ2-4, with D possibly called TRBD1 or TRBD2 (5 bases each). The V end lost 6 bases, the J end lost 9 bases, and 6 bases lay between the germline ends. Germline loops: CDR1 MNHEY, CDR2 SVGAGI. This CDR3 is built from 10 residues. The CDR3 nucleotides are TGTGCCAGCAGGAGGGGCATTCAGTACTTC. Protein sequence: CASRRGIQYF.

CDR3 residues: CASSRGSSGNTIYF. CDR3 sequence (DNA): TGTGCCAGCTCACGAGGGAGCTCTGGAAACACCATATATTTT. This rearrangement joins TRBV18 to TRBJ1-3, with D uncertain. CDR1 and CDR2 from the germline V gene are KGHSH and LQKENI. The CDR3 totals 14 residues. V was cut by 4 bases and J by 0 bases, with 7 bases left in between. Variable domain in full (rest from reference TRBV18 and TRBJ1-3): NAGVMQNPRHLVRRRGQEARLRCSPMKGHSHVYWYRQLPEEGLKFMVYLQKENIIDESGMPKERFSAEFPKEGPSILRIQQVVRGDSAAYFCASSRGSSGNTIYFGEGSWLTVV.

This chain joins TRBV10-3 and TRBJ2-3; D might be TRBD2 (6 bases). The CDR3 is 15 amino acids. Germline-derived CDR1 and CDR2 are ENHRY and SYGVKD. The V end lost 5 bases, the J end lost 7 bases, and 19 bases lay between the germline ends. In DNA, the CDR3 is TGTGCCATCAGTACCCTAGCGCTATCCGGCAATACGCAGTATTTT. Its protein product is CAISTLALSGNTQYF.

This rearrangement joins TRBV6-5 to TRBJ2-2; D is uncertain. In germline, CDR1 is MNHEY, CDR2 SVGAGI. The germline V and J ends were trimmed by 4 bases and 4 bases, with 13 bases remaining between them. The CDR3 has 15 residues. CDR3 sequence: CASSSQYSVTGELFF. Written as DNA, the CDR3 is TGTGCCAGCAGTTCCCAATACAGCGTCACCGGGGAGCTGTTTTTT.

This chain links TRBV5-1 with TRBJ1-4, with D perhaps TRBD1 (6 bases). CDR1 and CDR2 (germline): SGHRS, YFSETQ. The CDR3 sequence is 13 residues long. Trimming shortened V by 4 bases and J by 7 bases, and 11 bases separated the two germline ends. The CDR3: CASSPVGGEKLFF. Written as DNA, the CDR3 is TGCGCCAGCAGCCCGGTAGGGGGTGAAAAACTGTTTTTT.

This clone was picked up one time. The rearrangement uses TRBV10-1 and TRBJ2-1; 8 nucleotides align to TRBD2. J gave up 5 bases and V 4 bases, and 7 bases lay outside the gene matches. Germline CDR1 reads WNHNN; CDR2 reads SYGVQD (reference sequence). The CDR3 runs 15 residues. The DNA of the CDR3 is TGCGCCAGCAGTGTGGAGCTAGCGGGCCACAATGAGCAGTTCTTC. This sequence encodes CASSVELAGHNEQFF.

The V gene is TRBV27, the J gene TRBJ2-1; D gene uncertain. This CDR3 has 12 amino acids. Germline assignment: CDR1 MNHEY and CDR2 SMNVEV (reference sequence). The V gene lost 5 bases and the J gene lost 4 bases, with 6 bases spanning the gap. CDR3 sequence reads: CASSNTYNEQFF. CDR3 nucleotide sequence: TGTGCCAGCAGTAATACTTACAATGAGCAGTTCTTC.

The V gene is TRBV27, the J gene TRBJ1-5, with D possibly being TRBD1 (5 bases). Trimming pared 7 bases from V and 5 bases from J, leaving 12 bases between. Germline-derived CDR1 and CDR2 are MNHEY and SMNVEV (reference sequence). The CDR3 is 13 amino acids. CDR3: CASKRGSDQPQHF. As DNA, the CDR3 is TGTGCCAGCAAAAGGGGAAGCGATCAGCCCCAGCATTTT.

V is TRBV10-3 and J is TRBJ1-1; D ambiguous. This CDR3 contains 15 residues. Trimming took off 6 bases at V and 0 bases at J, with 14 bases between the two ends. From germline, CDR1 is ENHRY and CDR2 SYGVKD. For the CDR3, the DNA is TGTGCCATCAGCGAGACTATAAACATGAACACTGAAGCTTTCTTT. Amino acid sequence: CAISETINMNTEAFF.

This chain links TRBV10-3 with TRBJ2-3, with D possibly being TRBD2 (6 bases). Trimming stripped 7 bases from V and 1 base from J, with 9 bases between. The CDR3 covers 13 residues. The germline gives CDR1 ENHRY, CDR2 SYGVKD. The CDR3 DNA is TGTGCCATCAAGGAGGGCGGCACAGATACGCAGTATTTT. Residues: CAIKEGGTDTQYF.

The J gene is TRBJ1-3, the V gene TRBV7-8; 8 nucleotides line up with TRBD1. The germline gives CDR1 SGHVS, CDR2 FQNEAQ. V lost 5 bases, J lost 4 bases, and 7 bases stayed unmatched. There are 15 residues in the CDR3. CDR3: CASSPQGAYGNTIYF. The CDR3 DNA is TGTGCCAGCAGCCCCCAGGGGGCTTACGGAAACACCATATATTTT.

V usage is TRBV19 and J usage is TRBJ2-1; 10 nucleotides align to TRBD2. Per the germline V gene, CDR1 is LNHDA and CDR2 is SQIVND (reference sequence). V shed 4 bases and J 6 bases; nucleotides not matched to a gene: 9. The CDR3 spans 16 residues. The CDR3 is CASSTSEASGSNEQFF. Written as DNA, the CDR3 is TGTGCCAGTAGTACCTCCGAGGCTAGCGGGAGCAATGAGCAGTTCTTC.

This chain connects TRBV11-2 to TRBJ2-3; 8 bases agree with TRBD2. Germline V gene sequence: CDR1 SGHAT, CDR2 FQNNGV. The CDR3 runs 16 residues. With V trimmed by 0 bases and J by 1 base, 3 bases remained unmatched. CDR3 DNA: TGTGCCAGCAGCTTAGAGGTTAGCGGGGGCACAGATACGCAGTATTTT. The encoded protein is CASSLEVSGGTDTQYF.

The J gene is TRBJ2-3, the V gene TRBV3-1 (or the pseudogene TRBV3-2); TRBD2 matches 7 bases. The V segment lost 4 bases and the J segment 5 bases; nucleotides outside the gene matches: 15. In germline, CDR1 is LGHDT, CDR2 YNNKEL (reference sequence). The CDR3 extends over 17 amino acids. This CDR3 reads CASSPTSWAGVGDTQYF. CDR3 in DNA: TGTGCCAGCAGCCCAACCTCTTGGGCGGGAGTGGGAGATACGCAGTATTTT.

V usage is TRBV19 and J usage is TRBJ2-2, with TRBD2 matching over 12 bases. Germline-derived CDR1 and CDR2 are LNHDA and SQIVND (reference sequence). This CDR3 region has 16 residues. V was clipped by 6 bases and J by 2 bases; unmatched bases: 4. In DNA form, the CDR3 reads TGTGCCAGTAGAGCTAGCGGGAGGGGAAACACCGGGGAGCTGTTTTTT. It is translated as CASRASGRGNTGELFF.

This chain connects TRBV24-1 to TRBJ1-4, with 8 bases lining up with TRBD1. J gave up 8 bases and V 4 bases, and 8 bases lay outside the gene matches. The V gene's germline CDR1 is KGHDR and CDR2 SFDVKD. The CDR3 loop spans 15 amino acids. This CDR3 reads CATSDLTGVIEKLFF. The CDR3, as DNA: TGTGCCACCAGTGACCTGACAGGGGTGATCGAAAAACTGTTTTTT.

This chain joins TRBV7-9 and TRBJ1-5; a possible D gene is TRBD1 (6 bases). The CDR3 runs 14 residues. V lost 5 bases and J 5 bases, leaving 13 bases between the germline ends. The germline V gene encodes CDR1 SEHNR and CDR2 FQNEAQ (reference sequence). The CDR3 DNA sequence: TGTGCCAGCAGCCCCCAGGGGAGCGATCAGCCCCAGCATTTT. Translating gives CASSPQGSDQPQHF.

At least ten counts were recorded for this clone. The CDR3 sequence: CASTAGARKADTQYF. As DNA, the CDR3 is TGTGCCAGCACTGCGGGAGCTAGGAAGGCAGATACGCAGTATTTT. V gene TRBV28 combines with J gene TRBJ2-3, with 7 nucleotides matching TRBD2. The CDR3 extends over 15 amino acids. The ends lost 7 bases at V and 4 bases at J; junction bases unmatched: 11. Per the germline V gene, CDR1 is MDHEN and CDR2 is SYDVKM.

The gene calls are TRBV3-1 (or the pseudogene TRBV3-2) and TRBJ1-1; D not certain. The CDR3 is made up of 14 amino acids. Germline V gives CDR1 LGHDT, CDR2 YNNKEL (reference sequence). The V end lost 0 bases, the J end lost 6 bases, and 11 bases lay between the germline ends. The CDR3 reads CASSQEPGWSEAFF. The CDR3 region has the DNA TGTGCCAGCAGCCAAGAACCAGGCTGGTCTGAAGCTTTCTTT.

This chain connects TRBV4-1 to TRBJ1-5; D is perhaps TRBD1 (5 bases). CDR3 length: 15 amino acids. Per germline, CDR1 MGHRA and CDR2 YSYEKL. V lost 3 bases, J lost 6 bases, and 15 bases lay in between. The DNA for the CDR3 is TGCGCCAGCAGCCAGTTTCGGGGGTTGGGTCAGCCCCAGCATTTT. Translated, it gives CASSQFRGLGQPQHF.

The V call is TRBV6-2 or TRBV6-3, the J call TRBJ1-1, with TRBD1 as a possible D gene (6 bases). The length of the CDR3 is 14 residues. Trimming pared 5 bases from V and 5 bases from J, leaving 15 bases between. In germline, CDR1 is MNHEY, CDR2 SVGEGT. As DNA, the CDR3 is TGTGCCAGCAGTCCGCCCAGGGGTGAAACTGAAGCTTTCTTT. This codes for CASSPPRGETEAFF.

This clone was seen once. The chain employs TRBV30 and TRBJ2-5, with no clear D. Trimming took 1 base from V and 4 from J, leaving 10 bases between them. In germline, CDR1 is GTSNPN, CDR2 SVGIG (reference sequence). The CDR3 consists of 13 residues. Here the CDR3 DNA reads TGTGCCTGGAGTGGCAGCAGCCGAGAGACCCAGTACTTC. This encodes CAWSGSSRETQYF.

In DNA, the CDR3 is TGTGCCAGCAGCCCAGGACAGGGCCGCTATGGCTACACCTTC. Its translation: CASSPGQGRYGYTF. This chain joins TRBV28 and TRBJ1-2; TRBD1 aligns across 8 bases. With V trimmed by 6 bases and J by 4 bases, 7 bases remained unmatched. Germline assignment: CDR1 MDHEN and CDR2 SYDVKM. The CDR3 sequence is 14 residues long.